Each of the 25 T cell receptor beta chains below was sequenced from the same sample in a study of patients and donors after allogeneic stem cell transplantation. Each CDR3 protein gets one entry after TCRdb re-called the RT-PCR reads with MiXCR. The data show about a million distinct CDR3 sequences, about a sixth seen once. The material sequenced was blood, either unsorted or a sorted T cell fraction (not recorded which). The source is a human donor who was either an allogeneic HSCT recipient or a stem cell or donor lymphocyte infusion donor (not recorded which). It is not recorded whose cells these are; they may come from a transplant donor.

Regarding this clonotype: A read error may produce the germline difference seen at one junction end. This chain uses TRBV12-3 or TRBV12-4 with TRBJ2-5; D is unclear. The CDR3 is 13 amino acids. The CDR3 DNA is TGTGCCTGCAGTTTTGGGTCCCAAGAGACCCAGTACTTC. Its translation is CACSFGSQETQYF.

This clonotype was counted only a few times. The chain carries TRBV20-1 and TRBJ2-2; perhaps TRBD1 as D (5 bases). V shed 0 bases and J shed 6 bases, with 14 bases lying between them. The germline gives CDR1 DFQATT, CDR2 SNEGSKA (reference sequence). The CDR3 has 15 residues. The CDR3 DNA sequence: TGCAGTGCTAGAGAAGCTCCTAGGGGCCCCGGGGAGCTGTTTTTT. This encodes CSAREAPRGPGELFF.

This clonotype was detected a few times. This chain links TRBV27 with TRBJ2-4, with 13 bases lining up with TRBD2. Germline CDR1 is MNHEY and CDR2 is SMNVEV (reference sequence). Unmatched junction bases numbered 12, after V lost 9 bases and J lost 4 bases. This CDR3 region has 17 residues. CDR3 sequence (DNA): TGTGCCAGTAAATACACCGGGACTAGCGGGGAGAAAAACATTCAGTACTTC. It is translated as CASKYTGTSGEKNIQYF.

The genes are TRBV20-1 and TRBJ2-3; TRBD2 might be the D (6 bases). The CDR3 covers 15 residues. The V end lost 0 bases, the J end lost 2 bases, and 12 bases lay between the germline ends. Per the germline V gene, CDR1 is DFQATT and CDR2 is SNEGSKA (reference sequence). CDR3 DNA sequence: TGCAGTGCTAGAGACCCGGGACTCTCCACAGATACGCAGTATTTT. It yields the protein CSARDPGLSTDTQYF.

The J gene is TRBJ1-2, the V gene TRBV29-1; 7 bases fit TRBD1. The junction had 10 bases not matched to a gene; V was cut back by 2 bases and J by 4 bases. Germline V CDR1 and CDR2: SQVTM, ANQGSEA. The CDR3 has 15 amino acids. The CDR3 loop is CSVERSGGGFYGYTF. The CDR3 coding sequence is TGCAGCGTTGAACGGTCAGGGGGGGGATTCTATGGCTACACCTTC.

J is TRBJ2-1 and V is TRBV12-3 or TRBV12-4, with no clear D. The V and J ends lost 3 bases and 0 bases respectively, with 9 bases between them. CDR3 length: 15 residues. In DNA form, the CDR3 reads TGTGCCAGCAGTTTTAGGCGGAGCTCCTACAATGAGCAGTTCTTC. This translates into CASSFRRSSYNEQFF.

Ten or more counts support this clonotype. The V call is TRBV12-3 or TRBV12-4, the J call TRBJ2-3, with 7 bases fitting TRBD1. CDR3 length equals 16 residues. The V gene end was trimmed by 4 bases and the J gene end by 0 bases; junction bases not matched to a gene: 7. CDR3 loop: CASSSPGTASTDTQYF. The CDR3 DNA sequence: TGTGCCAGCAGTTCCCCCGGGACAGCTAGCACAGATACGCAGTATTTT.

The chain is built from TRBV7-6 and TRBJ2-4, with D perhaps matching TRBD2 (5 bases). V shed 5 bases and J shed 0 bases, with 11 bases lying between them. The length of the CDR3 is 15 residues. The germline gives CDR1 SGHVS, CDR2 FNYEAQ. This CDR3 reads CASSPRDLAKNIQYF. Written as DNA, the CDR3 is TGTGCCAGCAGCCCGAGGGATCTAGCCAAAAACATTCAGTACTTC.

This clonotype was found a few times. The rearrangement joins TRBV4-2 to TRBJ2-7; D may match TRBD1 or TRBD2 (5 bases each). The CDR3 is 14 amino acids. Per the germline V gene, CDR1 is LGHNA and CDR2 is YNFKEQ. Trimming left V 0 bases short and J 3 bases short, with 9 bases between. CDR3: CASSQEPGSYEQYF. CDR3 DNA: TGTGCCAGCAGCCAAGAACCAGGGAGCTACGAGCAGTACTTC.

The rearrangement links TRBV20-1 to TRBJ2-7, with D unresolved. V was trimmed by 0 bases and J by 2 bases, leaving 11 bases between them. Looked up from germline, CDR1 is DFQATT and CDR2 is SNEGSKA (reference sequence). CDR3 length: 14 residues. CDR3: CSARDLAGAYEQYF. The CDR3 region has the DNA TGCAGTGCTAGAGATCTCGCAGGAGCCTACGAGCAGTACTTC.

This clonotype was detected ten times or more. The gene calls are TRBV29-1 and TRBJ2-1, with TRBD2 identical over 10 bases. J gave up 9 bases and V 1 base, and 6 bases lay outside the gene matches. The germline V gene has CDR1 SQVTM and CDR2 ANQGSEA. The length of the CDR3 is 14 residues. CDR3 protein: CSVEGLAGVFEQFF. The CDR3 DNA sequence: TGCAGCGTTGAAGGGCTAGCGGGGGTTTTTGAGCAGTTCTTC.

The chain employs TRBV15 and TRBJ1-1; 8 positions agree with TRBD1. With V trimmed by 3 bases and J by 6 bases, 6 bases remained unmatched. Germline CDR1 and CDR2: LNHNV and YYDKDF (reference sequence). The CDR3 spans 14 residues. CDR3 amino acids: CATSRTGVSAEAFF. The CDR3 nucleotides read TGTGCCACCAGCAGGACAGGGGTTTCGGCTGAAGCTTTCTTT. Full variable domain (remainder filled in from reference TRBV15 and TRBJ1-1): DAMVIQNPRYQVTQFGKPVTLSCSQTLNHNVMYWYQQKSSQAPKLLFHYYDKDFNNEADTPDNFQSRRPNTSFCFLDIRSPGLGDTAMYLCATSRTGVSAEAFFGQGTRLTVV.

This chain connects TRBV7-2 to TRBJ2-5, with D tentatively TRBD1 (6 bases). V lost 0 bases and J 4 bases, leaving 9 bases between the germline ends. The length of the CDR3 is 14 residues. The germline V gene has CDR1 SGHTA and CDR2 FQGNSA. CDR3 DNA: TGTGCCAGCAGCTTAGCATTCAGGGGAGAGACCCAGTACTTC. It encodes CASSLAFRGETQYF. The whole variable domain, remainder taken from reference TRBV7-2 and TRBJ2-5, is GAGVSQSPSNKVTEKGKDVELRCDPISGHTALYWYRQSLGQGLEFLIYFQGNSAPDKSGLPSDRFSAERTGGSVSTLTIQRTQQEDSAVYLCASSLAFRGETQYFGPGTRLLVL.

This clonotype was counted between two and nine times. V usage is TRBV25-1 and J usage is TRBJ1-3; D gene unclear. Germline loops: CDR1 MGHDK, CDR2 SYGVNS. This CDR3 has 13 amino acids. The V end was cut by 8 bases, the J end by 0 bases, with 8 bases between. The CDR3: CASPLGSGNTIYF. The DNA for the CDR3 is TGTGCCAGCCCCCTAGGCTCTGGAAACACCATATATTTT.

The chain employs TRBV18 and TRBJ2-7; TRBD1 agrees at 9 bases. The CDR3 covers 14 residues. J was trimmed by 5 bases and V by 3 bases; bases with no gene match: 5. In germline, CDR1 is KGHSH, CDR2 LQKENI. DNA for the CDR3: TGTGCCAGCTCACCGGGACAGGGAGGAGACGAGCAGTACTTC. Encoded protein: CASSPGQGGDEQYF.

The gene calls are TRBV12-5 and TRBJ2-4; 7 nucleotides line up with TRBD1. CDR1 is LGHNT and CDR2 is FRNRAP in the germline V gene. The CDR3 is 18 amino acids. Trimming at V came to 0 bases and at J to 0 bases, leaving 8 bases not matched to a gene. This CDR3 reads CASGLVPGTDLAKNIQYF. The CDR3 DNA reads TGTGCTAGTGGTTTGGTACCGGGGACAGATCTAGCCAAAAACATTCAGTACTTC.

V gene TRBV4-1 combines with J gene TRBJ2-3, with D maybe TRBD2 (5 bases). With 0 bases removed from V and 3 bases from J, the gap between germline ends came to 10 bases. The CDR3 consists of 15 residues. Germline CDR1 MGHRA, CDR2 YSYEKL. CDR3 nucleotides: TGCGCCAGCAGCCAAGAAGTTAGCGTTACAGATACGCAGTATTTT. This encodes CASSQEVSVTDTQYF.

This clonotype was counted between two and nine times. V and J are TRBV12-3 or TRBV12-4 and TRBJ1-6, with a possible D match to TRBD1 (5 bases). The CDR3 sequence is 14 residues long. Trimming stripped 3 bases from V and 10 bases from J, with 13 bases between. The CDR3 reads CASSLGVVMSPLHF. The CDR3 DNA reads TGTGCCAGCAGTTTGGGGGTAGTCATGTCACCCCTCCACTTT.

This rearrangement joins TRBV7-2 to TRBJ2-2, with D possibly TRBD2 on 5 matching bases. This CDR3 has 16 residues. V was shortened by 5 bases and J by 1 base, with 14 bases between the two germline ends. CDR1 is SGHTA, CDR2 FQGNSA, per germline. The CDR3 coding sequence is TGTGCCAGCAGCCCCCGGGGAGCGGTGAACACCGGGGAGCTGTTTTTT. Translation: CASSPRGAVNTGELFF.

This clonotype was counted only a few times. J is TRBJ2-1 and V is TRBV5-1, with D possibly being TRBD1 (7 bases). Germline lookup yields CDR1 SGHRS and CDR2 YFSETQ. Trimming removed 4 bases from V and 6 bases from J, with 17 bases in between. The CDR3 length is 15 residues. The CDR3 bases are TGCGCCAGCAGCGTCACAGGGGAGGCATTCAATGAGCAGTTCTTC. It encodes CASSVTGEAFNEQFF.

This clonotype appeared a few times. This sequence joins TRBV5-1 and TRBJ2-1, with D hard to call. This CDR3 has 13 residues. Germline-derived CDR1 and CDR2 are SGHRS and YFSETQ. Trimming left V 0 bases short and J 7 bases short, with 8 bases between. In nucleotides, the CDR3 is TGCGCCAGCAGCTTGGTCCGGCGGAATGAGCAGTTCTTC. Residues: CASSLVRRNEQFF.

This clonotype came up a few times. This rearrangement joins TRBV12-3 or TRBV12-4 to TRBJ1-2, with a weak D call TRBD1 (5 bases). With 2 bases removed from V and 4 bases from J, the gap between germline ends came to 20 bases. The CDR3 contains 17 residues. The CDR3 is CASSLYGSGIRGYGYTF. DNA for the CDR3: TGTGCCAGCAGTTTATACGGCTCAGGGATTAGGGGCTATGGCTACACCTTC.

V and J are TRBV10-3 and TRBJ1-1; tentatively, D is TRBD1 (5 bases). The CDR3 loop spans 14 amino acids. The germline V gene encodes CDR1 ENHRY and CDR2 SYGVKD. The V and J ends lost 7 bases and 4 bases respectively, with 16 bases between them. CDR3 sequence reads: CAITLRAGGTEAFF. CDR3 nucleotide sequence: TGTGCCATCACCCTGAGGGCGGGGGGCACTGAAGCTTTCTTT.

This clonotype was counted ten times or more. The chain employs TRBV6-2 or TRBV6-3 and TRBJ2-7, with D unclear. The CDR3 has 14 amino acids. From germline, CDR1 is MNHEY and CDR2 SVGEGT. Trimming pared 0 bases from V and 1 base from J, leaving 7 bases between. The CDR3 sequence is CASSYSRGSYEQYF. The DNA for the CDR3 is TGTGCCAGCAGTTACTCGAGAGGATCCTACGAGCAGTACTTC.

This clonotype appeared a few times. The chain combines TRBV6-1 with TRBJ1-4; D might be TRBD1 (6 bases). CDR3 length: 15 residues. Trimming removed 6 bases from V and 7 bases from J, with 18 bases in between. Germline V CDR1 and CDR2: MNHNS, SASEGT. CDR3 in amino acids: CASSPPRGAGEKLFF. The CDR3 coding sequence is TGTGCCAGCAGCCCGCCCCGGGGGGCTGGTGAAAAACTGTTTTTT.